This is a list of T cell receptor beta chains from one sample in a study of cytomegalovirus exposure and HLA in healthy donors. The repertoire was sequenced with immunoSEQ multiplex PCR; TCRdb's copy has only in-frame clones and lacks some. The listing contains approximately 100,000 clones. Material for sequencing was PBMCs. Every receptor here comes from a middle-aged man in good health and CMV-seronegative. CDR3s leave out the opening cysteine and the closing phenylalanine or tryptophan. Each record gives: V gene, J gene, CDR3 protein.

V: TRBV7-2
J: TRBJ2-1
CDR3: ASSFGLAGAYNEQF

V: TRBV18
J: TRBJ2-2
CDR3: ASSRTGTGNTGELF

V: TRBV7-9
J: TRBJ1-2
CDR3: ASSPRGQLVLQANYGYT

V: TRBV7-2
J: TRBJ2-7
CDR3: ASRDRLTSYEQY

V: TRBV18
J: TRBJ2-7
CDR3: ASSRTGDSSYEQY

V: TRBV19
J: TRBJ1-4
CDR3: ASSIDPGQEKLF

V: TRBV19
J: TRBJ2-7
CDR3: ASSPRTSGGEYEQY

V: TRBV7-2
J: TRBJ2-1
CDR3: ASSARSYNEQF

V: TRBV30
J: TRBJ1-5
CDR3: AWDHAGGGGQPQH

V: TRBV9
J: TRBJ1-6
CDR3: ASSAGGLTPLH

V: TRBV27
J: TRBJ1-1
CDR3: ASSRYAGTENTEAF

V: TRBV5-4
J: TRBJ2-7
CDR3: ASSLGGGALYEQY

V: TRBV5-1
J: TRBJ2-2
CDR3: ASSLDASGRENTGELF

V: TRBV19
J: TRBJ1-5
CDR3: ASSIGGYSNQPQH

V: TRBV9
J: TRBJ1-1
CDR3: ASSLGQGNTEAF

V: TRBV5-1
J: TRBJ2-5
CDR3: ASSSQGETQY

V: TRBV9
J: TRBJ2-5
CDR3: ASSAGDPLGETQY

V: TRBV19
J: TRBJ2-7
CDR3: ASSPPTGVDEQY

V: TRBV6-5
J: TRBJ1-2
CDR3: ASRPQGARNYGYT

V: TRBV10-3
J: TRBJ1-1
CDR3: AISDWTLNTEAF

V: TRBV19
J: TRBJ2-7
CDR3: ASSIFPLAEHEQY

V: TRBV5-6
J: TRBJ2-5
CDR3: ATGTGGSNRGTQY

V: TRBV10-3
J: TRBJ2-2
CDR3: AISESGGRLRSTGELF

V: TRBV4-1
J: TRBJ2-5
CDR3: ASSQEWQHSGNQETQY

V: TRBV6-6
J: TRBJ1-2
CDR3: ASSYLPTGVDGYT

V: TRBV5-1
J: TRBJ2-3
CDR3: ASSSQTSGRGSDTQY

V: TRBV5-4
J: TRBJ1-5
CDR3: ASSALIGGNQPQH

V: TRBV5-1
J: TRBJ2-7
CDR3: ASSPGQGLDEQY

V: TRBV20-1
J: TRBJ1-2
CDR3: SPGGNYGYT

V: TRBV5-5
J: TRBJ1-2
CDR3: ASSQIQGRYGYT

V: TRBV5-1
J: TRBJ1-1
CDR3: ASSFGGSGNTEAF

V: TRBV9
J: TRBJ2-1
CDR3: ASSAYIPSNEQF

V: TRBV7-9
J: TRBJ2-1
CDR3: ASSSLAGAYNEQF

V: TRBV7-9
J: TRBJ1-1
CDR3: ASSSASTDRDTEAF

V: TRBV6-5
J: TRBJ2-1
CDR3: ASRYRAGGYNEQF

V: TRBV7-2
J: TRBJ2-3
CDR3: ASSPQAGGPDTQY

V: TRBV7-2
J: TRBJ2-1
CDR3: ASSLLRGVSEQF

V: TRBV19
J: TRBJ1-2
CDR3: ASSITGEVRGYS

V: TRBV5-1
J: TRBJ2-3
CDR3: ASSLGRTNTDTQY

V: TRBV13
J: TRBJ1-2
CDR3: ASSLQGYGYT

V: TRBV9
J: TRBJ2-6
CDR3: ASSVLASSGANVLT

V: TRBV7-2
J: TRBJ1-1
CDR3: ASSAYATEAF

V: TRBV20-1
J: TRBJ2-1
CDR3: SATRYGEQF

V: TRBV7-2
J: TRBJ1-2
CDR3: ASSPRTGTVGYT

V: TRBV6-1
J: TRBJ1-2
CDR3: ASSEYRRIYGYT

V: TRBV5-1
J: TRBJ2-5
CDR3: ASSLRQGETQY

V: TRBV4-3
J: TRBJ2-3
CDR3: ASSQDAGTSGRADTQY

V: TRBV2
J: TRBJ2-7
CDR3: ASSDGYRGRYEQY

V: TRBV5-1
J: TRBJ1-6
CDR3: ASSLERSSYNSPLH

V: TRBV13
J: TRBJ2-6
CDR3: ASSSGTGVGANVLT

V: TRBV7-9
J: TRBJ1-4
CDR3: ASSFGQGLEKLF

V: TRBV5-1
J: TRBJ1-2
CDR3: ASSLARSSVGGYT

V: TRBV29-1
J: TRBJ2-1
CDR3: SVGPLAPTYNEQF

V: TRBV29-1
J: TRBJ2-3
CDR3: SVDNPSGITDTQY

V: TRBV7-2
J: TRBJ1-2
CDR3: ASSLAKGAGGYT

V: TRBV7-2
J: TRBJ2-5
CDR3: ASSFTSGAQETQY

V: TRBV5-4
J: TRBJ2-6
CDR3: ASSLRTGTRSGANVLT